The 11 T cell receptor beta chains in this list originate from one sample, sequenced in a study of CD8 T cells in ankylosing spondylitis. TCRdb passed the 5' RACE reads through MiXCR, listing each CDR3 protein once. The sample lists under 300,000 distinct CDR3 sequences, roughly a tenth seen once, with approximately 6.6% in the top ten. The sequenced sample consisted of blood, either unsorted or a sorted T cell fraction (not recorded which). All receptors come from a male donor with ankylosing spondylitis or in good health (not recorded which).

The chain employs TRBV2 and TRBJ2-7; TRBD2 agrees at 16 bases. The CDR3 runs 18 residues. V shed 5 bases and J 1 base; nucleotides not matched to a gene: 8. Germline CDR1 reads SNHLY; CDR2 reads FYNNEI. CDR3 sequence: CASSPPGLAGGPSYEQYF. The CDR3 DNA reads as TGTGCCAGCAGTCCCCCGGGACTAGCGGGAGGGCCATCCTACGAGCAGTACTTC.

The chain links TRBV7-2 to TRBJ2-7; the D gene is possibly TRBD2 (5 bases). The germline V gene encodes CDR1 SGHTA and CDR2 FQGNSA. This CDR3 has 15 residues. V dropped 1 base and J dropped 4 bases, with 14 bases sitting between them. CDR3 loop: CASSLDLGAAYEQYF. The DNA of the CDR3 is TGTGCCAGCAGCTTAGACTTGGGAGCGGCTTACGAGCAGTACTTC.

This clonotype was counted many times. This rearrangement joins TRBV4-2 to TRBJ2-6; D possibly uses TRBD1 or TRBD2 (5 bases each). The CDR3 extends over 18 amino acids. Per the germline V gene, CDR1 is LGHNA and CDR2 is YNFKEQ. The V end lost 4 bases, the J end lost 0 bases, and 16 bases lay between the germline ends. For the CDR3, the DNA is TGTGCCAGCAGCCCCCAGGGACGGACCTCCTCTGGGGCCAACGTCCTGACTTTC. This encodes CASSPQGRTSSGANVLTF.

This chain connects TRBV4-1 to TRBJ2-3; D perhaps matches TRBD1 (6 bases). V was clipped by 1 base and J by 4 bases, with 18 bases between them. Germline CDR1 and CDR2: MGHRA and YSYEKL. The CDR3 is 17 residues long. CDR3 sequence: CASSQGFRDIIADTQYF. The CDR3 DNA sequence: TGCGCCAGCAGCCAAGGTTTTCGGGACATCATCGCAGATACGCAGTATTTT.

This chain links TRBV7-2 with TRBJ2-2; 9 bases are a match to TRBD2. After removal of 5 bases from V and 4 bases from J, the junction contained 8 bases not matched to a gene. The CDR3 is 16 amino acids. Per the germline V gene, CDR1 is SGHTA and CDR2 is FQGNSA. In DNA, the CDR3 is TGTGCCAGCAGCATAAATAGCGGGGGTATCACCGGGGAGCTGTTTTTT. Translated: CASSINSGGITGELFF.

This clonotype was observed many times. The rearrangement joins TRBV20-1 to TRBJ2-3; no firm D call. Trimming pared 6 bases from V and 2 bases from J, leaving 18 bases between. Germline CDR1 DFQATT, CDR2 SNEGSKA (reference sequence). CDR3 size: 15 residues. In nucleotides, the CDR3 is TGCAGTGCGTCGAGAGCACTCGACGACACAGATACGCAGTATTTT. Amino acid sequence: CSASRALDDTDTQYF.

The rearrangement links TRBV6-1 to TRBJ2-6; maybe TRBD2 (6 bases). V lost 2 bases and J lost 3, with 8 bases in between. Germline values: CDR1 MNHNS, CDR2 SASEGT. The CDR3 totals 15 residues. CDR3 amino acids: CASSEHGGGANVLTF. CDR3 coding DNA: TGTGCCAGCAGTGAACACGGGGGTGGGGCCAACGTCCTGACTTTC.

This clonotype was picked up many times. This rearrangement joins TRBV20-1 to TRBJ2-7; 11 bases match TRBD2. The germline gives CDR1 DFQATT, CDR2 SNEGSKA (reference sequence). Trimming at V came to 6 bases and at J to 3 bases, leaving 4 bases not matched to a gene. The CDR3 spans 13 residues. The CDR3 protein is CSAVAGGHYEQYF. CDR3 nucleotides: TGCAGTGCGGTAGCGGGGGGGCACTACGAGCAGTACTTC.

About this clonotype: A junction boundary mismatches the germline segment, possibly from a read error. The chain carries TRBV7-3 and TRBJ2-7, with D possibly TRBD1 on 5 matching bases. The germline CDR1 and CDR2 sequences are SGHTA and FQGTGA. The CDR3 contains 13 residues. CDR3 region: CAGSLGREYEQYF. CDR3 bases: TGTGCCGGCAGCTTGGGCAGGGAATACGAGCAGTACTTC.

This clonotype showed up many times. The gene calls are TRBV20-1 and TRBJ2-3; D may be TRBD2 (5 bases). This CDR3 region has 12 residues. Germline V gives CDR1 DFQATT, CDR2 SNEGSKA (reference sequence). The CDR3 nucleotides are TGCAGAGCGGAATCTCCGACAGATACGCAGTATTTT. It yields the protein CRAESPTDTQYF.

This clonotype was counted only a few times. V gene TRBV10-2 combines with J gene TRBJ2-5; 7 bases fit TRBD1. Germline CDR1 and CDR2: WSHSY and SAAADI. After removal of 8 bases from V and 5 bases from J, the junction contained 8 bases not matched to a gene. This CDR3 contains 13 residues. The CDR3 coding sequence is TGCGCCAGCGAACAGGGGAGAAGGGAGACCCAGTACTTC. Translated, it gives CASEQGRRETQYF.